The 18 T cell receptor beta chains below come from one sample, sequenced in a study of shared clonotypes between healthy human individuals. Repertoires were generated with immunoSEQ multiplex PCR, while TCRdb's copy carries only in-frame clones and drops some. This sample has 500,000 to 550,000 clones, with around 96% found just once. The specimen was naive CD4+ T cells sorted from blood. Subset in this sample: CD45RA+ positively selected. The source of these receptors is a woman aged 25 to 39 in good health.

V gene TRBV5-1 combines with J gene TRBJ2-2, with a weak D call TRBD1 (5 bases). Germline V gene sequence: CDR1 SGHRS, CDR2 YFSETQ. The CDR3 contains 13 residues. The ends were cut back, 5 bases at V and 6 bases at J, with 11 bases in the middle. CDR3 protein: CASSPTGPGELFF. The CDR3 nucleotides are TGCGCCAGCAGTCCTACAGGACCCGGGGAGCTGTTTTTT.

This rearrangement joins TRBV11-2 to TRBJ2-3, with D perhaps matching TRBD2 (6 bases). The CDR3 consists of 16 residues. The V gene's germline CDR1 is SGHAT and CDR2 FQNNGV. V was clipped by 5 bases and J by 2 bases, with 17 bases between them. CDR3 sequence: CASSRGQRAYTDTQYF. The CDR3 bases are TGTGCCAGCAGCCGGGGCCAGCGGGCCTACACAGATACGCAGTATTTT.

V gene TRBV18 combines with J gene TRBJ2-6; tentative D call: TRBD2 (5 bases). CDR1 and CDR2 from the germline V gene are KGHSH and LQKENI. The V and J ends lost 10 bases and 3 bases respectively, with 13 bases between them. The CDR3 consists of 14 residues. Here the CDR3 DNA reads TGTGCCACCTCTTCCGGGATTGGGGCCAACGTCCTGACTTTC. This codes for CATSSGIGANVLTF.

The chain uses TRBV11-2 and TRBJ2-1; 8 nucleotides agree with TRBD2. CDR3 size: 15 residues. Germline V gene data show CDR1 as SGHAT and CDR2 as FQNNGV. J lost 10 bases, V lost 4 bases, and 12 bases had no gene match. Written as DNA, the CDR3 is TGTGCCAGCAGCTCCATCGGGACTAGAGCACTCGAGCAGTTCTTC. This encodes CASSSIGTRALEQFF.

The V call is TRBV18, the J call TRBJ2-2, with 9 bases matching TRBD2. V lost 3 bases and J lost 2; bases outside the gene matches: 4. CDR1 and CDR2 from the germline V gene are KGHSH and LQKENI. The CDR3 runs to 16 residues. CDR3 coding DNA: TGTGCCAGCTCACCGGCTAGCGGGATTAACACCGGGGAGCTGTTTTTT. Amino acid sequence: CASSPASGINTGELFF.

The chain uses TRBV6-6 and TRBJ2-2; no firm D call. V lost 0 bases, J lost 6 bases, and 2 bases lay in between. Germline CDR1 is MNHNY and CDR2 is SVGAGI (reference sequence). CDR3 length: 12 amino acids. The CDR3 DNA reads as TGTGCCAGCAGTTACTCCGCCGGGGAGCTGTTTTTT. Its translation: CASSYSAGELFF.

Remarks on this clone: Other DNA variants within this sample encode the same CDR3. The V and J genes are TRBV6-5 and TRBJ1-5, with 9 bases that match TRBD1. This CDR3 has 15 residues. The V and J ends lost 5 bases and 2 bases, in that order; junction bases with no gene match: 4. Germline CDR1 is MNHEY and CDR2 is SVGAGI. The CDR3 DNA reads TGTGCCAGCAGTCCAGACAGGGGGGGCAATCAGCCCCAGCATTTT. It is translated as CASSPDRGGNQPQHF.

The V call is TRBV14, the J call TRBJ2-2; D gene unclear. Germline V CDR1 and CDR2: SGHDN, FVKESK. V was clipped by 2 bases and J by 6 bases, with 13 bases between them. CDR3 length equals 15 residues. CDR3 DNA: TGTGCCAGCAGCCAATTTCTCCCCGAGGCCGGGGAGCTGTTTTTT. Translating gives CASSQFLPEAGELFF. Full variable domain (outside the CDR3, taken from reference TRBV14 and TRBJ2-2): EAGVTQFPSHSVIEKGQTVTLRCDPISGHDNLYWYRRVMGKEIKFLLHFVKESKQDESGMPNNRFLAERTGGTYSTLKVQPAELEDSGVYFCASSQFLPEAGELFFGEGSRLTVL.

The chain carries TRBV7-9 and TRBJ2-3; 10 positions match TRBD2. This CDR3 has 16 amino acids. Unmatched junction bases numbered 8, after V lost 4 bases and J lost 4 bases. The germline V gene encodes CDR1 SEHNR and CDR2 FQNEAQ (reference sequence). CDR3 sequence: CASSYLAGAKADTQYF. CDR3 DNA sequence: TGTGCCAGCAGCTACCTAGCGGGAGCGAAGGCAGATACGCAGTATTTT.

This chain connects TRBV11-1 to TRBJ2-3; no reliable D call. Germline CDR1 is SGHAT and CDR2 is FQDESV (reference sequence). V was cut by 5 bases and J by 0 bases, with 3 bases left in between. The CDR3 contains 12 residues. DNA for the CDR3: TGTGCCAGCAGCCTTAGCACAGATACGCAGTATTTT. Protein: CASSLSTDTQYF. Full variable domain (missing parts from reference TRBV11-1 and TRBJ2-3): EAEVAQSPRYKITEKSQAVAFWCDPISGHATLYWYRQILGQGPELLVQFQDESVVDDSQLPKDRFSAERLKGVDSTLKIQPAELGDSAMYLCASSLSTDTQYFGPGTRLTVL.

The V call is TRBV28, the J call TRBJ1-2; D is uncertain. V lost 6 bases, J lost 4 bases, and 18 bases lay in between. Per the germline V gene, CDR1 is MDHEN and CDR2 is SYDVKM. CDR3 length: 15 amino acids. CDR3 DNA: TGTGCCAGCAGCACGGACGGCAGCTCGGGCTATGGCTACACCTTC. Its translation: CASSTDGSSGYGYTF.

This clone was counted between two and nine times. This chain joins TRBV19 and TRBJ2-2; D unclear. V was trimmed by 2 bases and J by 4 bases, leaving 5 bases between them. Germline V gene lookup returns CDR1 LNHDA and CDR2 SQIVND (reference sequence). CDR3 length: 13 amino acids. The CDR3 DNA reads TGTGCCAGTAGTATACAATTCACCGGGGAGCTGTTTTTT. Translated, it gives CASSIQFTGELFF.

The chain uses TRBV2 and TRBJ2-5; 8 bases fit TRBD1. Germline V lookup: CDR1 SNHLY, CDR2 FYNNEI. The CDR3 contains 15 residues. J lost 4 bases, V lost 8 bases, and 12 bases had no gene match. CDR3 sequence (DNA): TGTGCCAGCGAACAGCAGGGGGCGCCGATAGAGACCCAGTACTTC. It specifies CASEQQGAPIETQYF.

The rearrangement joins TRBV5-6 to TRBJ2-7, with D possibly being TRBD2 (6 bases). The CDR3 is 16 amino acids. The V end was cut by 0 bases, the J end by 5 bases, with 18 bases between. CDR1 SGHDT and CDR2 YYEEEE come from the germline V gene. As DNA, the CDR3 is TGTGCCAGCAGCTTGGGGTCGTCCGGGAGTTTCGACGAGCAGTACTTC. It codes for CASSLGSSGSFDEQYF.

The rearrangement joins TRBV28 to TRBJ2-7; the match to TRBD2 covers 10 bases. The junction had 2 bases not matched to a gene; V was cut back by 5 bases and J by 1 base. Per the germline V gene, CDR1 is MDHEN and CDR2 is SYDVKM. The length of the CDR3 is 14 residues. CDR3 in amino acids: CASSQAGGSYEQYF. The CDR3, as DNA: TGTGCCAGCAGTCAAGCGGGAGGGTCCTACGAGCAGTACTTC.

V is TRBV30 and J is TRBJ2-3; D is undetermined. V was shortened by 3 bases and J by 2 bases, with 9 bases between the two germline ends. The CDR3 has 13 residues. Germline CDR1 reads GTSNPN; CDR2 reads SVGIG (reference sequence). In DNA, the CDR3 is TGTGCCTGGAGCGTGGGGTTCACAGATACGCAGTATTTT. This translates into CAWSVGFTDTQYF.

The chain carries TRBV15 and TRBJ1-5; D not certain. V gave up 5 bases and J gave up 4 bases, with 15 bases separating them. Germline V lookup: CDR1 LNHNV, CDR2 YYDKDF (reference sequence). The CDR3 contains 15 residues. The CDR3 region has the DNA TGTGCCACCAGCCCAGGTCCAGGATCGAATCAGCCCCAGCATTTT. Protein sequence: CATSPGPGSNQPQHF.

The V gene is TRBV5-4, the J gene TRBJ2-5; 8 bases align to TRBD1. Germline V gene lookup returns CDR1 SGHNT and CDR2 YYREEE (reference sequence). The CDR3 runs to 15 residues. V lost 6 bases to trimming and J lost 2 bases; unmatched junction nucleotides: 9. The CDR3 nucleotides read TGTGCCAGCACCATTCTACGGACAGGGCAAGAGACCCAGTACTTC. The encoded protein is CASTILRTGQETQYF.